The T cell receptor (beta chain) described here comes from a study of T cell responses to AZD1222 COVID-19 vaccine. Across the whole study: It was second doses at about 4 or about 12 weeks that were pooled. Notes on the study in general: Vaccination with two AZD1222 doses was followed by a rise in Spike-specific TCR breadth and depth.

Turning to this clone: The antigen is unknown.

Sequenced by immunoSEQ multiplex PCR; TCRdb stores in-frame clones only, minus some. Of roughly 160,000 clones in the sample, about nine tenths were seen once. Germline CDR1 reads SGHKS; CDR2 reads YYEKEE (reference sequence). Trimming stripped 0 bases from V and 8 bases from J, with 15 bases between. There are 15 residues in the CDR3. Sequences were derived from peripheral blood, sampled on day 0 of AZD1222 vaccination. This chain uses TRBV5-5 with TRBJ2-1; perhaps TRBD1 as D (6 bases). This TCR came from an adult in good health. CDR3 residues: CASSLAGTNYYEQFF. In DNA form, the CDR3 reads TGTGCCAGCAGCTTGGCCGGGACAAATTATTATGAGCAGTTCTTC. Full variable domain (rest looked up from reference TRBV5-5 and TRBJ2-1): DAGVTQSPTHLIKTRGQQVTLRCSPISGHKSVSWYQQVLGQGPQFIFQYYEKEERGRGNFPDRFSARQFPNYSSELNVNALLLGDSALYLCASSLAGTNYYEQFFGPGTRLTVL.